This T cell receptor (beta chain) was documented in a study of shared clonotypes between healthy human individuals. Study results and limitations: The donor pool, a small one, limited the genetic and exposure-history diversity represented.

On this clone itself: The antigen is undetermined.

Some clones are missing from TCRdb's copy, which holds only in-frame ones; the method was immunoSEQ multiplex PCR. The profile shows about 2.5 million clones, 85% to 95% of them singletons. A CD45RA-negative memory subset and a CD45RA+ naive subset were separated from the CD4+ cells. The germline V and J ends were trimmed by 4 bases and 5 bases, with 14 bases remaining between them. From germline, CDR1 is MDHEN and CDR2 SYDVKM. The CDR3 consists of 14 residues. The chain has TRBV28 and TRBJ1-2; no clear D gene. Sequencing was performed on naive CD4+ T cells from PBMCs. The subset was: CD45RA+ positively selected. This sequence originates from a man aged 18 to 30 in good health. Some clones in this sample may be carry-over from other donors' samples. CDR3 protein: CASSSNSPYYGYTF. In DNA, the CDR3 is TGTGCCAGCAGTTCTAACAGTCCCTATTATGGCTACACCTTC.